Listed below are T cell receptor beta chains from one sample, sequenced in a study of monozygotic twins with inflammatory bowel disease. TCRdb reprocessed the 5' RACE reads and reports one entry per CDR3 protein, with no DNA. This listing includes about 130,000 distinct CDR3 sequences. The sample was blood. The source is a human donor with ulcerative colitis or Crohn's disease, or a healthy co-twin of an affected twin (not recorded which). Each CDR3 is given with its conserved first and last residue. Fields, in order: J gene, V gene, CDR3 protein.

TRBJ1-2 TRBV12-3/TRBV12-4 CASSLKGQGLYGYTF
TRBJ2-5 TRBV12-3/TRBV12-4 CASSLTGTVSQETQYF
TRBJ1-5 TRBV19 CASQSPQTETYQPQHF
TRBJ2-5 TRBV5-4 CASSLQSGWTQYF
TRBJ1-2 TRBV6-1 CASSEAQGRYGYTF
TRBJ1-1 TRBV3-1 CASSHRDRGTEAFF
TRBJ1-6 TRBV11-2 CASSLGPSTVNSPLHF
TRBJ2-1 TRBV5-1 CASSLESRLRYNEQFF
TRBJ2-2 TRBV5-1 CASSLEQPSTGELFF
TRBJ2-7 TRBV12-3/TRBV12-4 CASRMGATYEQYF
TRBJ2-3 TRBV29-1 CSALEGDTQYF
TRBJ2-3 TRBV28 CASSRQISTDTQYF
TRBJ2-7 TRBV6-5 CASSYPRVVAAPYEQYF
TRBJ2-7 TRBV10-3 CAIRETDYEQYF
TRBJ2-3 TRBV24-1 CATSDFGTGGLLDTQYF
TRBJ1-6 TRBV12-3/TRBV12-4 CASSSGQKNSPLHF
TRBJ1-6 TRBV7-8 CASSLAVSGGYNSPLHF
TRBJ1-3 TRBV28 CASSISSSGNTIYF
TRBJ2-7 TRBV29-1 CSVERGQASPYEQYF
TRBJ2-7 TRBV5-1 CASSLVLTRVNEQYF
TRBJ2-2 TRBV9 CASSVRLAGYGGELFF
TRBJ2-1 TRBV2 CASSKGLAGVNEQFF
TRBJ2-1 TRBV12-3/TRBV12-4 CASRGVGWLAGVRSYNEQFF
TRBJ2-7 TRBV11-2 CASSVRQGLFSEQYF
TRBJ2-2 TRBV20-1 CSARVSGSADTGELFF
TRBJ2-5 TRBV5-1 CASSLAGTPRQETQYF
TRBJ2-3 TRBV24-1 CATSGKVTDTQYF
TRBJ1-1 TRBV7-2 CASSPSRGRTEAFF
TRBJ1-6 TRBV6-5 CASSYGRGNSPLHF
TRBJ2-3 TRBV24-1 CATSDLDRVTDTQYF
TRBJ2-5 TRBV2 CASSVDSQETQYF